These 3 T cell receptor beta chains were sequenced from one sample in a study of relationships among human T cell subsets. Anti-CD25 beads selected CD4+CD25+ regulatory T cells from positively selected CD4+ cells. TCR alpha and beta CDR3s were amplified from mRNA by semiquantitative ARM-PCR. ARM-PCR used tagged nested gene-specific primers, then communal superprimers for exponential amplification. TCRdb recomputed calls from the multiplex PCR reads with MiXCR, one row per CDR3 protein. The table has roughly 15,000 distinct CDR3 sequences, 50% to 75% seen once; the top ten hold 2.1%. The sequenced sample consisted of Tregs sorted from blood. These receptors came from a man aged 35-49 years in good health.

The rearrangement joins TRBV20-1 to TRBJ2-1; weak D call: TRBD2 (6 bases). V lost 6 bases to trimming and J lost 9 bases, with 15 bases between them. The germline gives CDR1 DFQATT, CDR2 SNEGSKA (reference sequence). This CDR3 contains 12 residues. CDR3 bases: TGCAGTGCCCTTGGGACGGGACTTGAGCAGTTCTTC. This translates into CSALGTGLEQFF.

A note on this clonotype: This likely comes from a read error, as the CDR3 has no conserved phenylalanine or tryptophan at its end. The DNA is omitted, as the CDR3 cannot be located on it reliably, and the CDR3 follows TCRdb's listing. This chain uses TRBV11-2 with TRBJ2-1. The germline CDR1 and CDR2 sequences are SGHAT and FQNNGV. The CDR3 spans 12 amino acids, including both terminal residues. CDR3 sequence reads: CASSLDRDERFL.

The genes are TRBV28 and TRBJ1-5, with unresolved D. Trimming removed 7 bases at V and 6 bases at J, with 13 bases between. CDR3 size: 13 residues. CDR1 and CDR2 from the germline V gene are MDHEN and SYDVKM. CDR3 in amino acids: CASMVDLSQPQHF. The DNA of the CDR3 is TGTGCCAGCATGGTGGACCTAAGTCAGCCCCAGCATTTT.